The 4 T cell receptor beta chains presented below share a single source sample, sequenced in a study of shared clonotypes between healthy human individuals. Clones were read by immunoSEQ multiplex PCR, and TCRdb kept only the in-frame ones, dropping some. The data show approximately 2.5 million clones, around 90% seen once. The specimen was naive CD4+ T cells sorted from blood. As to subset: CD45RA+ positively selected. These receptor sequences come from a man in his late teens or twenties in good health.

V gene TRBV19 combines with J gene TRBJ1-4, with TRBD1 matching 8 bases. The CDR3 length is 16 residues. With V trimmed by 3 bases and J by 10 bases, 13 bases remained unmatched. Germline assignment: CDR1 LNHDA and CDR2 SQIVND (reference sequence). The CDR3 DNA reads TGTGCCAGTAGTATCGAACGCGACAGGGGAGGAAGAAAACTGTTTTTT. The encoded protein is CASSIERDRGGRKLFF.

To note about this clone: The sample carries other DNA sequences with the same CDR3. J is TRBJ2-7 and V is TRBV7-9, with D perhaps TRBD2 (6 bases). V lost 0 bases and J 3 bases, leaving 9 bases between the germline ends. CDR1 and CDR2 from the germline V gene are SEHNR and FQNEAQ (reference sequence). CDR3 length equals 14 residues. This CDR3 is CASSLAGLSYEQYF. As DNA, the CDR3 is TGTGCCAGCAGCTTAGCGGGACTGAGCTACGAGCAGTACTTC.

This clone occurred once. V usage is TRBV2 and J usage is TRBJ1-3, with a weak D call TRBD1 (5 bases). The CDR3 consists of 14 residues. Germline V gene data show CDR1 as SNHLY and CDR2 as FYNNEI. V lost 4 bases to trimming and J lost 1 base, with 8 bases between them. This CDR3 is CASSGGRSGNTIYF. The CDR3, as DNA: TGTGCCAGCAGTGGGGGCAGATCTGGAAACACCATATATTTT.

CDR3 in amino acids: CASSLLDPGYEQFF. The CDR3 nucleotides read TGCGCCAGCAGCTTGCTGGACCCCGGCTATGAGCAGTTCTTC. The J gene is TRBJ2-1, the V gene TRBV5-1; D is uncertain. This CDR3 is 14 amino acids long. Germline assignment: CDR1 SGHRS and CDR2 YFSETQ. V was pared by 1 base and J by 8 bases, with 13 bases between.